The 15 T cell receptor beta chains listed next were all sequenced from one sample in a study of Tregs in tolerant kidney transplant recipients. TCRdb keeps only in-frame clones here, not all; method: immunoSEQ multiplex PCR. The table records about 68,000 clones, around 84% of them present only once. The source material was CD4+ T cells from blood. These receptors all come from a human donor in good health.

V is TRBV4-2 and J is TRBJ2-7; D possibly corresponds to TRBD2 (6 bases). With 2 bases removed from V and 4 bases from J, the gap between germline ends came to 9 bases. Germline CDR1 is LGHNA and CDR2 is YNFKEQ. The length of the CDR3 is 13 residues. CDR3 nucleotide sequence: TGTGCCAGCAGCCAAAGAAGCGGGTACGAGCAGTACTTC. This encodes CASSQRSGYEQYF.

The chain combines TRBV7-2 with TRBJ1-2, with 12 bases identical to TRBD1. Germline V gene data show CDR1 as SGHTA and CDR2 as FQGNSA. The CDR3 covers 15 residues. V gave up 4 bases and J gave up 7 bases; unmatched junction bases: 7. The chain's CDR3 is CASSYTGQGAVGYTF. In DNA, the CDR3 is TGTGCCAGCAGCTACACGGGACAGGGGGCAGTTGGCTACACCTTC. The full variable domain, with the rest looked up from reference TRBV7-2 and TRBJ1-2, is GAGVSQSPSNKVTEKGKDVELRCDPISGHTALYWYRQSLGQGLEFLIYFQGNSAPDKSGLPSDRFSAERTGGSVSTLTIQRTQQEDSAVYLCASSYTGQGAVGYTFGSGTRLTVV.

In its sample, this clone was seen a few times. The V gene is TRBV19, the J gene TRBJ1-5, with D maybe TRBD1 (5 bases). Germline lookup yields CDR1 LNHDA and CDR2 SQIVND (reference sequence). The V end lost 0 bases, the J end lost 4 bases, and 13 bases lay between the germline ends. CDR3 length equals 16 residues. The CDR3 region has the DNA TGTGCCAGTAGTATAGATCGGGCAGGGCCAAATCAGCCCCAGCATTTT. Protein sequence: CASSIDRAGPNQPQHF.

The chain links TRBV9 to TRBJ2-5, with 9 bases aligning to TRBD2. From germline, CDR1 is SGDLS and CDR2 YYNGEE. The CDR3 extends over 17 amino acids. With 3 bases clipped from V and 2 bases from J, the junction kept 11 bases outside the gene matches. This CDR3 reads CASSGGSGRGPQETQYF. The CDR3 DNA follows: TGTGCCAGCAGCGGCGGTAGCGGGAGAGGACCTCAAGAGACCCAGTACTTC.

This clone was seen just once. The chain uses TRBV5-1 and TRBJ2-5, with D uncertain. CDR3 length: 12 residues. Germline CDR1 SGHRS, CDR2 YFSETQ. Trimming left V 4 bases short and J 5 bases short, with 9 bases between. The DNA of the CDR3 is TGCGCCAGCAGCCCGGGTCTGGAGACCCAGTACTTC. Translating it yields CASSPGLETQYF. Variable domain in full (rest from reference TRBV5-1 and TRBJ2-5): KAGVTQTPRYLIKTRGQQVTLSCSPISGHRSVSWYQQTPGQGLQFLFEYFSETQRNKGNFPGRFSGRQFSNSRSEMNVSTLELGDSALYLCASSPGLETQYFGPGTRLLVL.

V and J are TRBV15 and TRBJ2-3, with 7 bases aligning to TRBD1. The CDR3 runs to 15 residues. V was pared by 0 bases and J by 6 bases, with 6 bases of the junction left unmatched. Germline V gene lookup returns CDR1 LNHNV and CDR2 YYDKDF (reference sequence). CDR3 region: CATSRDTGVRDTQYF. In nucleotides, the CDR3 is TGTGCCACCAGCAGAGATACAGGGGTCCGCGATACGCAGTATTTT.

The rearrangement links TRBV12-5 to TRBJ1-1; TRBD1 matches 7 bases. Germline V gives CDR1 LGHNT, CDR2 FRNRAP. The junction had 7 bases not matched to a gene; V was cut back by 6 bases and J by 3 bases. The CDR3 runs 14 residues. CDR3 DNA sequence: TGTGCTAGTGGAATACAGGGGAGTCACACTGAAGCTTTCTTT. This gives the protein CASGIQGSHTEAFF.

The chain links TRBV6-6 to TRBJ2-7, with 9 bases lining up with TRBD1. The germline gives CDR1 MNHNY, CDR2 SVGAGI (reference sequence). CDR3 size: 15 residues. V lost 7 bases, J lost 4 bases, and 11 bases stayed unmatched. The CDR3 loop is CASTGAGQGPYEQYF. The CDR3 DNA reads as TGTGCCAGCACCGGGGCGGGACAGGGTCCATACGAGCAGTACTTC.

J is TRBJ1-1 and V is TRBV7-3; D is unclear. V was shortened by 6 bases and J by 1 base, with 9 bases between the two germline ends. Germline CDR1 reads SGHTA; CDR2 reads FQGTGA. CDR3 length: 13 residues. CDR3 protein: CASREDSNTEAFF. The DNA of the CDR3 is TGTGCCAGCAGGGAGGACTCGAACACTGAAGCTTTCTTT.

The rearrangement uses TRBV5-4 and TRBJ2-3; D tentatively fits TRBD1 or TRBD2 (5 bases each). From germline, CDR1 is SGHNT and CDR2 YYREEE (reference sequence). Trimming took off 2 bases at V and 0 bases at J, with 13 bases between the two ends. This CDR3 region has 16 residues. Here the CDR3 DNA reads TGTGCCAGCAGCTTTCCCCGGGACCAAAGCACAGATACGCAGTATTTT. Amino acid sequence: CASSFPRDQSTDTQYF.

The chain combines TRBV29-1 with TRBJ2-3; 7 nucleotides agree with TRBD2. V was pared by 8 bases and J by 2 bases, with 13 bases of the junction left unmatched. This CDR3 has 15 residues. From germline, CDR1 is SQVTM and CDR2 ANQGSEA. The CDR3 sequence is CSFPLGGGPTDTQYF. As DNA, the CDR3 is TGCAGCTTCCCATTGGGGGGGGGACCCACAGATACGCAGTATTTT.

This chain links TRBV6-5 with TRBJ1-4, with TRBD1 matching over 7 bases. Germline V gives CDR1 MNHEY, CDR2 SVGAGI. The V and J ends lost 0 bases and 4 bases, in that order; junction bases with no gene match: 5. This CDR3 has 16 residues. CDR3 in DNA: TGTGCCAGCAGTTACTCGCCGGGACAGTTTAATGAAAAACTGTTTTTT. Translating gives CASSYSPGQFNEKLFF.

V and J are TRBV29-1 and TRBJ2-1; D is possibly TRBD1 or TRBD2 (5 bases each). The CDR3 is made up of 10 amino acids. Deletions cut 2 bases from V and 13 bases from J, with 9 bases between. Germline V gives CDR1 SQVTM, CDR2 ANQGSEA. Here the CDR3 reads CSVEMGPQFF. The DNA of the CDR3 is TGCAGCGTTGAAATGGGACCCCAGTTCTTC.

The chain uses TRBV5-4 and TRBJ1-5; 8 bases align to TRBD1. The CDR3 runs to 15 residues. In germline, CDR1 is SGHNT, CDR2 YYREEE (reference sequence). Trimming took 5 bases from V and 7 from J; bases not matched to a gene: 11. This CDR3 reads CASRCNGQGGQPQHF. The CDR3 DNA follows: TGTGCCAGCAGATGTAACGGACAGGGTGGGCAGCCCCAGCATTTT.

This rearrangement joins TRBV13 to TRBJ2-5; the D gene is possibly TRBD1 (6 bases). Near its end, the DNA agrees better with TRBJ2-7, so the J call may be wrong. Per the germline V gene, CDR1 is PRHDT and CDR2 is FYEKMQ (reference sequence). This CDR3 contains 15 residues. CDR3 in amino acids: CASSLGQGISYEQYF. For the CDR3, the DNA is TGTGCCAGCAGCTTAGGGCAGGGGATTTCCTACGAGCAGTACTTC.